Detailed here is one T cell receptor (beta chain). Per the germline V gene, CDR1 is SGHAT and CDR2 is FQDESV (reference sequence). J gave up 5 bases and V 6 bases, and 13 bases lay outside the gene matches. The CDR3 has 16 amino acids. Generated by immunoSEQ multiplex PCR, the TCRdb table keeps only in-frame clones and is missing some. This sample has under 300,000 clones, with around nine tenths found just once. The sample comes from a study of blood T cell repertoires in COVID-19. The sample taken for sequencing was peripheral blood. This chain connects TRBV11-1 to TRBJ2-3; TRBD1 agrees at 8 bases. The receptor's source is a middle-aged woman who had recovered from COVID-19. The CDR3 DNA reads TGTGCCAGCAGTCCTAACGACAGGGGAGGAAGAGATACGCAGTATTTT. Translation: CASSPNDRGGRDTQYF.